Described below is a single T cell receptor beta chain sequence and its context. Its target is unknown. Germline assignment: CDR1 SGHNT and CDR2 YYREEE (reference sequence). The CDR3 covers 12 residues. The V end was cut by 5 bases, the J end by 9 bases, with 15 bases between. Treatment reported: roughly 11-day PBMC culture with coronavirus spike peptide pools or control peptides (ViraFEST assay). This entry is derived from a study of vaccination and CD4 T cells after COVID-19. Sequencing of DNA taken from cultured CD4+ T cells relied on the Oncomine TCR Beta short-read assay. TCRdb re-called the PCR reads through MiXCR, storing one row per CDR3 protein. The data contain some 10,000 distinct CDR3 sequences, roughly two fifths of them singletons.

The rearrangement links TRBV5-4 to TRBJ2-7; the D gene is possibly TRBD1 (6 bases). The sample consisted of CD4+ T cells from blood, cultured in vitro. The receptor's source is a human donor who had recovered from COVID-19. Here the CDR3 DNA reads TGTGCCAGCAGGCGAGGGGGTTTAGGGCAGTACTTC. Translating gives CASRRGGLGQYF. The complete variable domain, with remaining parts taken from reference TRBV5-4 and TRBJ2-7, reads ETGVTQSPTHLIKTRGQQVTLRCSSQSGHNTVSWYQQALGQGPQFIFQYYREEENGRGNFPPRFSGLQFPNYSSELNVNALELDDSALYLCASRRGGLGQYFGPGTRLTVT.